This is a list of T cell receptor beta chains from one sample in a study of blood T cell repertoires in COVID-19. Using immunoSEQ multiplex PCR, the repertoire was profiled, and TCRdb retains in-frame clones only, with some absent. The sample records under 35,000 clones, 75% to 90% being singletons. Sequenced sample: peripheral blood. These receptors all stem from a man aged 55 to 69 with acute or convalescent COVID-19. CDR3s include the opening cysteine and the closing phenylalanine or tryptophan. The D gene is left open where the match is weak. Clone size appears in some rows only: once, few, many, or a class for an expanded clone.

>19|TRBJ2-1|TRBV3-1/TRBV3-2|TRBD2|-
CASSQEHGPGRALVNEQFF
TGTGCCAGCAGCCAAGAGCATGGTCCGGGGAGGGCCCTCGTGAATGAGCAGTTCTTC
>13|TRBJ2-7|TRBV5-1|-|-
CASSTHDRYEQYF
TGCGCCAGCAGCACCCACGACAGATACGAGCAGTACTTC
>17|TRBJ1-1|TRBV5-1|TRBD1|-
CASSLHKEGQANTEAFF
TGCGCCAGCAGCTTGCATAAAGAGGGACAGGCGAACACTGAAGCTTTCTTT
>15|TRBJ1-1|TRBV4-1|-|once
CASSQGPEMNTEAFF
TGCGCCAGCAGCCAAGGGCCGGAGATGAACACTGAAGCTTTCTTT
>14|TRBJ2-5|TRBV19|-|-
CASSPQGNKETQYF
TGTGCCAGTAGCCCCCAGGGGAATAAGGAGACCCAGTACTTC
>16|TRBJ2-1|TRBV7-9|TRBD2|-
CASSLISSGTYNEQFF
TGTGCCAGCAGCTTAATATCGAGCGGGACCTACAATGAGCAGTTCTTC
>16|TRBJ1-6|TRBV7-8|-|-
CASSLVASSYNSPLHF
TGTGCCAGCAGCTTAGTCGCCAGCTCCTATAATTCACCCCTCCACTTT
>11|TRBJ1-1|TRBV6-5|-|-
CASSFTGEAFF
TGTGCCAGCAGTTTCACGGGGGAAGCTTTCTTT
>15|TRBJ2-1|TRBV3-1/TRBV3-2|TRBD2|-
CASSRTSGRGAEQFF
TGTGCCAGCAGCAGGACTAGCGGGAGGGGGGCTGAGCAGTTCTTC
>12|TRBJ1-2|TRBV10-3|-|-
CAISALTGGYTF
TGTGCCATCAGTGCCTTGACAGGTGGCTACACCTTC
>13|TRBJ1-1|TRBV28|-|-
CASNGHRRDEAFF
TGTGCCAGCAATGGGCACAGGAGAGATGAAGCTTTCTTT
>14|TRBJ1-1|TRBV6-5|TRBD1|-
CASSYRGRRTEAFF
TGTGCCAGCAGTTACAGGGGGCGTCGGACTGAAGCTTTCTTT
>15|TRBJ2-7|TRBV18|-|-
CASVDGLGGTYEQYF
TGTGCCAGCGTTGATGGGCTGGGGGGAACCTACGAGCAGTACTTC
>16|TRBJ2-2|TRBV5-1|-|-
CASSFSGIPNTGELFF
TGCGCCAGCAGCTTCTCAGGGATACCCAACACCGGGGAGCTGTTTTTT
>14|TRBJ2-1|TRBV5-4|TRBD2|-
CASSLSSGVNEQFF
TGTGCCAGCAGCTTGTCTAGCGGGGTCAATGAGCAGTTCTTC
>13|TRBJ1-2|TRBV6-5|-|-
CASSYGLGYGYTF
TGTGCCAGCAGTTACGGGCTTGGCTATGGCTACACCTTC
>15|TRBJ2-5|TRBV11-2|TRBD2|-
CASSLTSGAQETQYF
TGTGCCAGCAGCTTAACTAGCGGCGCCCAAGAGACCCAGTACTTC
>15|TRBJ2-2|TRBV19|TRBD2|few
CASRGLAGAPGELFF
TGTGCCAGTCGGGGACTAGCGGGAGCCCCCGGGGAGCTGTTTTTT
>13|TRBJ2-7|TRBV7-8|TRBD1|-
CASSFDRAYEQYF
TGTGCCAGCAGCTTTGACAGGGCCTACGAGCAGTACTTC
>17|TRBJ2-3|TRBV28|-|-
CASPKPVGEDPTDTQYF
TGTGCCAGCCCAAAACCGGTAGGGGAGGACCCCACAGATACGCAGTATTTT
>17|TRBJ2-3|TRBV23-1|TRBD2|-
CASRTQGSGKITDTQYF
TGCGCCAGTAGAACCCAAGGTAGCGGGAAGATCACAGATACGCAGTATTTT
>14|TRBJ1-6|TRBV19|-|-
CASSSDSYNSPLHF
TGTGCCAGTAGTTCAGACAGTTATAATTCACCCCTCCACTTT
>16|TRBJ1-3|TRBV28|-|-
CASSPTLLLRRNTIYF
TGTGCCAGCAGTCCTACCTTACTGTTGCGGAGAAACACCATATATTTT
>14|TRBJ1-1|TRBV5-6|-|-
CASSLQQGHTEAFF
TGTGCCAGCAGCTTACAACAGGGTCACACTGAAGCTTTCTTT
>16|TRBJ2-1|TRBV27|-|-
CASTNPSVSSYNEQFF
TGTGCCAGCACCAACCCTAGCGTCAGCTCCTACAATGAGCAGTTCTTC
>12|TRBJ2-4|TRBV30|-|-
CAWSVGAPLQYF
TGTGCCTGGAGTGTGGGGGCCCCTCTTCAGTACTTC
>13|TRBJ1-1|TRBV29-1|TRBD1|-
CSVRTGVNTEAFF
TGCAGCGTGAGGACAGGGGTGAACACTGAAGCTTTCTTT
>13|TRBJ1-1|TRBV7-9|-|-
CASSQGVGTEAFF
TGTGCCAGCAGCCAGGGTGTTGGCACTGAAGCTTTCTTT
>13|TRBJ1-4|TRBV18|TRBD1|-
CASTGQGDEKLFF
TGTGCCAGCACTGGACAGGGGGATGAAAAACTGTTTTTT
>12|TRBJ1-2|TRBV9|-|-
CASSLPGEGYTF
TGTGCCAGCAGCCTCCCCGGGGAAGGCTACACCTTC
>12|TRBJ2-7|TRBV30|-|-
CAWSVLGGEQYF
TGTGCCTGGAGTGTACTGGGGGGCGAGCAGTACTTC
>14|TRBJ1-2|TRBV4-2|-|-
CASSHTGGRDGYTF
TGTGCCAGCAGCCACACCGGGGGGCGCGATGGCTACACCTTC
>13|TRBJ1-1|TRBV12-3/TRBV12-4|-|-
CASEGGVDTEAFF
TGTGCCAGCGAAGGGGGGGTGGACACTGAAGCTTTCTTT
>16|TRBJ2-2|TRBV5-8|TRBD1|-
CASSSFPGQGFGELFF
TGTGCCAGCAGCTCGTTTCCGGGACAGGGGTTCGGGGAGCTGTTTTTT
>15|TRBJ1-2|TRBV3-1/TRBV3-2|TRBD1|-
CASSPTGLGNYGYTF
TGTGCCAGCAGCCCGACAGGGTTAGGCAACTATGGCTACACCTTC
>13|TRBJ2-7|TRBV12-3/TRBV12-4|-|once
CASNRGNTYEQYF
TGTGCCAGTAATAGGGGAAATACCTACGAGCAGTACTTC
>14|TRBJ1-2|TRBV21-1|-|-
CASSFPPRVNGYTF
TGTGCCAGCAGCTTCCCTCCCAGGGTAAATGGCTACACCTTC
>16|TRBJ2-7|TRBV6-1|-|-
CASSDLWASVNYEQYF
TGTGCCAGCAGTGACTTATGGGCTAGCGTAAACTACGAGCAGTACTTC
>15|TRBJ1-3|TRBV19|TRBD1|once
CASRPDRVTGNTIYF
TGTGCCAGTAGGCCGGACAGGGTGACTGGAAACACCATATATTTT
>13|TRBJ2-7|TRBV6-5|-|-
CASSSPDSYEQYF
TGTGCCAGCAGTAGCCCCGACAGCTACGAGCAGTACTTC
>11|TRBJ1-2|TRBV7-9|TRBD1|once
CASSLSDRDHF
TGTGCCAGCAGCCTTTCGGACAGGGACCACTTC
>15|TRBJ1-2|TRBV7-9|TRBD1|-
CASSLNPQGADGYTF
TGTGCCAGCAGCCTTAACCCACAGGGGGCTGACGGCTACACCTTC
>15|TRBJ1-2|TRBV5-5|-|-
CASSLDRPSNYGYTF
TGTGCCAGCAGCTTGGACAGGCCTTCTAACTATGGCTACACCTTC
>13|TRBJ2-2|TRBV6-5|-|-
CASMTPNTGELFF
TGTGCCAGCATGACACCGAACACCGGGGAGCTGTTTTTT
>14|TRBJ2-2|TRBV5-6|-|few
CASSPGLFTGELFF
TGTGCCAGCAGCCCTGGGCTGTTTACCGGGGAGCTGTTTTTT
>13|TRBJ2-7|TRBV12-3/TRBV12-4|-|-
CASSRDRPDEQYF
TGTGCCAGCAGTCGCGACAGGCCTGACGAGCAGTACTTC
>14|TRBJ1-1|TRBV11-2|-|-
CASNPMGAGLEAFF
TGTGCCAGCAACCCTATGGGGGCAGGGCTTGAAGCTTTCTTT
>14|TRBJ2-5|TRBV6-5|TRBD1|-
CAGRGTGRQETQYF
TGTGCCGGCCGGGGGACAGGGCGCCAAGAGACCCAGTACTTC
>15|TRBJ2-1|TRBV11-2|-|-
CASSPLDRLENEQFF
TGTGCCAGCAGCCCCCTGGACAGACTCGAGAATGAGCAGTTCTTC
>17|TRBJ1-3|TRBV5-4|-|-
CASSPGTQRISGNTMYF
TGTGCCAGCAGCCCAGGAACCCAACGAATCTCTGGAAACACCATGTATTTT
>19|TRBJ2-6|TRBV3-1/TRBV3-2|TRBD1|-
CASRPPRDSPFSMANVLTF
TGTGCCAGCAGGCCGCCCCGGGACAGTCCATTCTCGATGGCCAACGTCCTGACTTTC
>13|TRBJ1-2|TRBV5-4|TRBD1|-
CASSLQGFDGYTF
TGTGCCAGCAGCTTACAGGGGTTTGATGGCTACACCTTC
>12|TRBJ2-7|TRBV29-1|-|once
CSVWTVSYEQYF
TGCAGCGTTTGGACAGTTTCCTACGAGCAGTACTTC